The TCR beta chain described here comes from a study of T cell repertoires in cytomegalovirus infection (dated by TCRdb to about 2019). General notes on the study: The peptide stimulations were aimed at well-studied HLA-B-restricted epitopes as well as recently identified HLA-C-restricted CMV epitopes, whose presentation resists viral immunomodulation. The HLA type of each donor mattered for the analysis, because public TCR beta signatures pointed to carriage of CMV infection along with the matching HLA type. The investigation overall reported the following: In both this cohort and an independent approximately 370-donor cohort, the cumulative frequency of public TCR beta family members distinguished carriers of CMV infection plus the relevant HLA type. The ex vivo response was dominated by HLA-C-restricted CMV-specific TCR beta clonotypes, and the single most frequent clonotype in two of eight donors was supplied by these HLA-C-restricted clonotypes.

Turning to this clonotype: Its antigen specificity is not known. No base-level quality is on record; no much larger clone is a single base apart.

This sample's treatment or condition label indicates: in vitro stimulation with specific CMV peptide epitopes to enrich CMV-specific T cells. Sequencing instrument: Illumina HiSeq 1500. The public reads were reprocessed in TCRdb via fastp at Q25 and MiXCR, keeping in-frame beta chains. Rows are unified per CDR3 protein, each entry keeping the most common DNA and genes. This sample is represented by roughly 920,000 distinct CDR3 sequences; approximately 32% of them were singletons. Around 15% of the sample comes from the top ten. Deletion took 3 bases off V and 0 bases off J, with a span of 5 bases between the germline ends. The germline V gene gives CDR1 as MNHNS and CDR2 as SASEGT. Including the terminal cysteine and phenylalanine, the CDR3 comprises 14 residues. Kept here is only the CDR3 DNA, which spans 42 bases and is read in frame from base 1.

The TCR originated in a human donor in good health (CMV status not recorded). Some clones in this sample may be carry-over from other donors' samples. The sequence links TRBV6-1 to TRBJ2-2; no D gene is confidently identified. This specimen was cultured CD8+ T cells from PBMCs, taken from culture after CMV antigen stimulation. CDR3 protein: CASSESPNTGELFF. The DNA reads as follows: TGTGCCAGCAGTGAGAGCCCGAACACCGGGGAGCTGTTTTTT.